The rows below give T cell receptor beta chains drawn from one sample of a study of cytomegalovirus exposure and HLA in healthy donors. The method was immunoSEQ multiplex PCR; TCRdb's version includes in-frame clones alone and lacks a portion of them. The repertoire includes around 130,000 clones, roughly four fifths of them detected once, and almost 6% sits in the top ten. The sequenced sample was PBMCs. The receptors shown here come from a woman aged 40 to 50 in good health and CMV-seropositive. The CDR3 runs from the conserved cysteine through the conserved F or W. D genes are given only for firm matches. Only some rows state a clone size, as once, few, many or a class for expanded clones.

j_call	d_call	v_call	clone_size	cdr3_aa	cdr3_nt
TRBJ2-1	-	TRBV29-1	-	CSVEYFGEQFF	TGCAGCGTTGAATACTTCGGTGAGCAGTTCTTC
TRBJ2-2	-	TRBV10-2	-	CASGRDSNTGELFF	TGCGCCAGCGGGCGAGATTCGAACACCGGGGAGCTGTTTTTT
TRBJ2-1	-	TRBV5-1	once	CASSKRTPDSSYNEQFF	TGCGCCAGCAGCAAACGGACTCCGGATAGCTCCTACAATGAGCAGTTCTTC
TRBJ1-1	-	TRBV6-1	-	CASSAKGAGPTEAFF	TGTGCCAGCAGTGCAAAAGGGGCCGGCCCCACCGAAGCTTTCTTT
TRBJ2-5	-	TRBV5-4	-	CASSLGLAQETQYF	TGTGCCAGCAGCTTGGGGCTAGCCCAAGAGACCCAGTACTTC
TRBJ2-1	TRBD1	TRBV13	-	CASSPKTGLQGNEQFF	TGTGCCAGCAGCCCCAAGACAGGGTTGCAAGGGAATGAGCAGTTCTTC
TRBJ2-1	TRBD2	TRBV9	-	CASSVGFQRETNEQFF	TGTGCCAGCAGCGTAGGATTCCAGCGGGAGACTAATGAGCAGTTCTTC
TRBJ2-6	-	TRBV18	-	CASSPGAGTPGANVLTF	TGTGCCAGCTCACCAGGGGCAGGAACCCCCGGGGCCAACGTCCTGACTTTC
TRBJ1-3	TRBD1	TRBV25-1	-	CASSGGQGVGNTIYF	TGTGCCAGCAGTGGCGGACAGGGAGTAGGAAACACCATATATTTT
TRBJ1-5	TRBD1	TRBV12-5	-	CASGPGQGNQPQHF	TGTGCTAGTGGTCCTGGACAGGGAAATCAGCCCCAGCATTTT
TRBJ1-3	TRBD1	TRBV29-1	-	CSVDGSGGAGGNTIYF	TGCAGCGTTGACGGTTCAGGGGGCGCGGGTGGAAACACCATATATTTT
TRBJ2-1	TRBD1	TRBV28	-	CASEPTRGRIAYNEQFF	TGTGCCAGCGAACCTACCAGGGGGCGCATTGCCTACAATGAGCAGTTCTTC
TRBJ2-2	TRBD2	TRBV10-3	-	CATGPGGPNTGELFF	TGTGCCACCGGACCGGGAGGGCCTAACACCGGGGAGCTGTTTTTT
TRBJ2-1	TRBD1	TRBV4-1	-	CASSPLDRDNEQFF	TGCGCCAGCAGCCCTCTAGACAGGGATAATGAGCAGTTCTTC
TRBJ2-1	TRBD2	TRBV2	-	CASNPSGVSYNEQFF	TGTGCCAGCAACCCTAGCGGGGTGTCCTACAATGAGCAGTTCTTC
TRBJ2-5	-	TRBV19	once	CASRGGGHGQETQYF	TGTGCCAGTAGGGGAGGGGGACACGGACAAGAGACCCAGTACTTC
TRBJ1-2	-	TRBV10-3	-	CAISPSDGYTF	TGTGCCATCAGTCCTTCCGATGGCTACACCTTC
TRBJ2-1	TRBD2	TRBV28	-	CASTSAGLAEIAQFF	TGTGCCAGCACTTCTGCGGGACTAGCGGAGATCGCGCAGTTCTTC
TRBJ2-6	TRBD1	TRBV9	-	CASSGDRWISGANVLTF	TGTGCCAGCAGCGGGGACAGATGGATATCTGGGGCCAACGTCCTGACTTTC
TRBJ2-7	TRBD1	TRBV11-2	-	CASSTGTGVNYEQYF	TGTGCCAGCAGCACCGGGACAGGGGTGAACTACGAGCAGTACTTC
TRBJ2-1	-	TRBV9	-	CASSVEGAREQFF	TGTGCCAGCAGCGTAGAAGGGGCTCGCGAGCAGTTCTTC
TRBJ2-1	-	TRBV11-2	once	CASSSLGESPYNEQFF	TGTGCCAGCAGCTCATTAGGGGAAAGCCCCTACAATGAGCAGTTCTTC
TRBJ2-5	TRBD1	TRBV29-1	-	CSVSGTEQETQYF	TGCAGCGTTTCGGGGACAGAACAAGAGACCCAGTACTTC
TRBJ2-1	TRBD2	TRBV15	-	CATSSPSGNEQFF	TGTGCCACCAGCAGTCCTAGCGGCAATGAGCAGTTCTTC
TRBJ2-1	-	TRBV7-3	-	CASSFGAGEQFF	TGTGCCAGCAGCTTCGGAGCGGGTGAGCAGTTCTTC
TRBJ2-7	TRBD2	TRBV9	-	CASSVGLAGLGEQYF	TGTGCCAGCAGCGTAGGACTAGCGGGACTAGGGGAGCAGTACTTC
TRBJ2-5	TRBD2	TRBV14	-	CASSRTSGTETQYF	TGTGCCAGCAGCCGGACTAGCGGGACGGAGACCCAGTACTTC
TRBJ2-7	-	TRBV27	-	CASSYGNSYEQYF	TGTGCCAGCAGTTACGGGAACTCCTACGAGCAGTACTTC
TRBJ1-2	-	TRBV7-8	-	CASVQGGYTF	TGTGCCAGCGTCCAGGGAGGCTACACCTTC
TRBJ2-1	TRBD2	TRBV7-8	few	CASSLLGLAGEQFF	TGTGCCAGCAGCTTACTGGGACTAGCGGGAGAGCAGTTCTTC
TRBJ1-5	-	TRBV5-8	once	CASSLEGPNQPQHF	TGTGCCAGCAGCTTGGAGGGGCCCAATCAGCCCCAGCATTTT
TRBJ2-7	TRBD2	TRBV7-2	once	CASSLVGVTSGGAGYEQYF	TGTGCCAGCAGCTTAGTAGGAGTGACTAGCGGGGGGGCCGGATACGAGCAGTACTTC
TRBJ2-3	-	TRBV27	-	CASSLARDTDTQYF	TGTGCCAGCAGTTTAGCCAGGGACACAGATACGCAGTATTTT